This TCR beta chain derives from a study of blood T cell repertoires in COVID-19 (dated by TCRdb to about 2020). With regard to the full study: Samples covering the acute and convalescent phases of COVID-19 were provided by collaborators in the United States, Italy and Spain. The prospective study material was composed of cDNA or gDNA derived from T cells, B-cell-depleted T cells, or PBMCs. Subjects who had been exposed to COVID-19, were actively infected with it, or had recovered from it provided the deeply sampled blood TCRbeta repertoires that made up the dataset. The repertoires were released in a freely available public database meant as a resource for research on the immune response to SARS-CoV-2. Samples were obtained from the ongoing ImmuneRACE study (first 160 participants) and from about 1,300 subjects provided by 6 global collaborators. Nearly every sample came with metadata listing a de-identified subject ID, COVID-19 status, age in years and sex. Where available, HLA class I and class II types were obtained from metadata supplied by the sample provider rather than from assay-based typing. Summary of the overall study and its limitations: How much clinical and demographic metadata was included differed by source and by participant, and the metadata was provided uncurated.

Another Seattle source contributed samples from volunteer blood donors who had recovered from COVID-19. The collaborating institutions used their own protocols to collect whole blood in K2EDTA tubes. For TCRbeta analysis, collaborators shipped samples in one of three forms: frozen whole blood, isolated PBMCs, or DNA extracted from either of those sample types. CDR1 and CDR2 are drawn from the germline V gene: SGHTA, FQGNSA. Spanning cysteine to phenylalanine, the CDR3 consists of 13 amino acids. Only the CDR3 part of the read is kept: 39 bases, read in frame from the first base. V and J lose 4 bases and 5 bases, and a span of 11 bases separates them. Turning to this clone: The antigen this receptor binds is unknown. Nothing much larger sits one base from this clone, and base qualities are not available.

TCRbeta CDR3 regions were amplified from genomic DNA by means of the immunoSEQ Assay, a bias-controlled multiplex PCR. The source study handled its data this way. Nucleated cell counts per sample were estimated from amplification of reference gene primers within the assay. Sequence reads were collapsed and filtered to measure the absolute abundance of every unique TCRbeta CDR3 rearrangement. For each sample, productive Simpson clonality was calculated as the square root of Simpson's diversity index over productive rearrangements. TCRdb provides this immuneACCESS table in a form limited to in-frame rearrangements. Some clones are lacking; in checked studies, under half of them reflect an unresolved V gene, and why the rest are absent is not known. The V and J calls and clone size were taken over from that table, and D and trimming were inferred from the DNA. The sample table records roughly 200,000 clones; about 88% of these occur just once. The ten largest account for roughly 5.6% of the sample.

The chain is made from TRBV7-2 and TRBJ1-1; the best D guess is TRBD1, with 6 bases matching. The TCR originated in a woman in her 40s who had recovered from COVID-19. What was sequenced was peripheral blood. CDR3 loop: CASSSQGDTEAFF. The DNA sequence is as follows: TGTGCCAGCAGCTCACAGGGTGATACTGAAGCTTTCTTT.